These T cell receptor beta chains were read from a single sample in a study of shared clonotypes between healthy human individuals. Profiling relied on immunoSEQ multiplex PCR, and the TCRdb table lists in-frame clones only, not all of them. This table holds millions of clones, 85% to 95% found once. The sample taken for sequencing was naive CD4+ T cells sorted from blood. Receptors originate from a man in his late teens or twenties in good health. CDR3s include the opening cysteine and the closing phenylalanine or tryptophan. D genes are given only for firm matches. Where a row states a size, it is once, few, many or the class of an expanded clone; other rows omit it.

j_call v_call cdr3_length clone_size d_call cdr3_aa cdr3_nt
TRBJ2-2 TRBV6-5 13 . . CASSLTDTGELFF TGTGCCAGCAGTCTGACAGACACCGGGGAGCTGTTTTTT
TRBJ2-5 TRBV5-4 15 . . CASSAGQRIQETQYF TGTGCCAGCAGCGCGGGACAGAGAATCCAAGAGACCCAGTACTTC
TRBJ1-5 TRBV5-1 16 . TRBD1 CASTSGGAGGNQPQHF TGCGCCAGCACCTCAGGGGGCGCGGGGGGCAATCAGCCCCAGCATTTT
TRBJ1-6 TRBV7-2 16 few TRBD1 CASSIRGQGGNSPLHF TGTGCCAGCAGCATAAGGGGACAGGGCGGAAATTCACCCCTCCACTTT
TRBJ2-7 TRBV4-1 16 . TRBD2 CASSQPLAGGSYEQYF TGCGCCAGCAGCCAACCACTAGCGGGGGGGTCCTACGAGCAGTACTTC
TRBJ2-1 TRBV18 13 . . CASSQAFYNEQFF TGTGCCAGCTCACAGGCCTTCTACAATGAGCAGTTCTTC
TRBJ2-2 TRBV6-5 14 . TRBD1 CASTGTGGPGELFF TGTGCCAGCACCGGGACAGGGGGACCCGGGGAGCTGTTTTTT
TRBJ1-2 TRBV10-3 14 . . CAISGTARDYGYTF TGTGCCATCAGTGGGACTGCCCGGGACTATGGCTACACCTTC
TRBJ2-5 TRBV2 13 . TRBD1 CASSQEQGETQYF TGTGCCAGCAGTCAAGAACAGGGGGAGACCCAGTACTTC
TRBJ1-2 TRBV6-5 15 . TRBD1 CASSSTTGANYGYTF TGTGCCAGCAGTTCCACGACAGGGGCTAACTATGGCTACACCTTC
TRBJ2-7 TRBV6-5 13 . TRBD2 CASSRTSPYEQYF TGTGCCAGCAGTCGGACTAGCCCCTACGAGCAGTACTTC
TRBJ1-1 TRBV7-8 15 . . CASSPFPPVNTEAFF TGTGCCAGCAGCCCGTTCCCTCCGGTGAACACTGAAGCTTTCTTT
TRBJ2-5 TRBV5-1 13 . . CASRRGTGETQYF TGCGCCAGCAGGAGGGGTACAGGAGAGACCCAGTACTTC
TRBJ2-7 TRBV11-2 16 . TRBD1 CASRSLQGASAQEQYF TGTGCCAGCAGATCATTACAGGGGGCTTCCGCACAGGAGCAGTACTTC
TRBJ1-1 TRBV5-4 15 . . CASSLRGEWNTEAFF TGTGCCAGCAGCTTGCGGGGAGAGTGGAACACTGAAGCTTTCTTT
TRBJ1-1 TRBV11-2 11 . . CASSLGPEAFF TGTGCCAGCAGCTTAGGGCCCGAAGCTTTCTTT
TRBJ1-4 TRBV10-3 13 . TRBD1 CATHTGVGEKLFF TGTGCCACACATACAGGGGTCGGTGAAAAACTGTTTTTT
TRBJ2-3 TRBV6-5 13 . . CASSYQQTDTQYF TGTGCCAGCAGTTACCAGCAGACAGATACGCAGTATTTT
TRBJ1-6 TRBV5-4 13 . . CASSPSGNSPLHF TGTGCCAGCAGCCCGAGTGGCAATTCACCCCTCCACTTT
TRBJ2-2 TRBV10-3 14 . TRBD1 CAISGQGQPGELFF TGTGCCATCAGTGGACAGGGACAGCCCGGGGAGCTGTTTTTT
TRBJ1-6 TRBV2 13 . . CASSVEGGPPLHF TGTGCCAGCAGTGTTGAGGGCGGACCACCCCTCCACTTT
TRBJ1-2 TRBV7-2 15 . . CASSSGPEVFYGYTF TGTGCCAGCAGCTCCGGGCCCGAGGTTTTCTATGGCTACACCTTC
TRBJ2-5 TRBV19 16 . TRBD2 CASSIGRGAGQETQYF TGTGCCAGTAGTATAGGTAGGGGAGCGGGACAAGAGACCCAGTACTTC
TRBJ1-2 TRBV19 13 . . CASSIGAGNGYTF TGTGCCAGTAGTATAGGAGCGGGAAATGGCTACACCTTC
TRBJ1-5 TRBV28 17 . . CASSLFVGTGDNQPQHF TGTGCCAGCAGTTTATTCGTAGGGACCGGAGACAATCAGCCCCAGCATTTT
TRBJ2-7 TRBV4-1 12 once . CASSQESGEQYF TGCGCCAGCAGCCAAGAATCCGGGGAGCAGTACTTC
TRBJ2-3 TRBV7-2 14 . TRBD1 CASSEDRFTHTQYF TGTGCCAGCAGCGAGGACAGGTTCACGCATACGCAGTATTTT
TRBJ2-7 TRBV7-8 13 . . CASSISDGVEQYF TGTGCCAGCAGCATCTCTGACGGGGTCGAGCAGTACTTC
TRBJ1-1 TRBV1 15 . . CTSSQGCGANTEAFF TGCACCAGCAGCCAAGGGTGTGGGGCGAACACTGAAGCTTTCTTT
TRBJ2-5 TRBV2 14 . . CASRMDPNLETQYF TGTGCCAGCAGGATGGACCCTAATTTAGAGACCCAGTACTTC
TRBJ2-3 TRBV5-1 18 . TRBD2 CASSPVGASGGGTDTQYF TGCGCCAGCAGTCCTGTCGGTGCTAGCGGGGGTGGAACAGATACGCAGTATTTT
TRBJ2-2 TRBV5-1 17 . . CASSFSGRWVDTGELFF TGCGCCAGCAGCTTTTCAGGGCGTTGGGTGGACACCGGGGAGCTGTTTTTT
TRBJ1-5 TRBV18 13 few . CASSPYSNQPQHF TGTGCCAGCTCACCATACAGCAATCAGCCCCAGCATTTT
TRBJ2-3 TRBV27 14 . TRBD2 CASRLAVSTDTQYF TGTGCCAGCCGACTAGCGGTTAGCACAGATACGCAGTATTTT
TRBJ2-5 TRBV19 13 . . CASRGLNQETQYF TGTGCCAGCAGGGGACTGAACCAAGAGACCCAGTACTTC
TRBJ2-3 TRBV29-1 15 . TRBD1 CSVEGDRGPTDTQYF TGCAGCGTTGAGGGGGACAGGGGGCCCACAGATACGCAGTATTTT